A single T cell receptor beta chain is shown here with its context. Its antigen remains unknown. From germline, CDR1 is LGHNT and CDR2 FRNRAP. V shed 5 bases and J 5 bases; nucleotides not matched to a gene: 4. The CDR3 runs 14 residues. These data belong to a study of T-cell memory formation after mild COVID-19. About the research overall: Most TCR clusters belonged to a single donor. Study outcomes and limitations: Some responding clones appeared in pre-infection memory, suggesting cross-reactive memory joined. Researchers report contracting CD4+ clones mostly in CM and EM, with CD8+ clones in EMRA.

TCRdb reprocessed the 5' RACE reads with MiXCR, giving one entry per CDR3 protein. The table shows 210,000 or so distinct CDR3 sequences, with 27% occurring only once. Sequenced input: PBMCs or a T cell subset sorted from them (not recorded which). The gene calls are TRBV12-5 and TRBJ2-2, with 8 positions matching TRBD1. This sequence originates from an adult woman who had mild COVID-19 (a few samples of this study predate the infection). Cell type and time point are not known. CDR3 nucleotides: TGTGCTAGTGGTCTCCGGACAGGGACCGGGGAGCTGTTTTTT. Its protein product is CASGLRTGTGELFF.